This T cell receptor beta chain stems from a study of control samples from healthy donors and cancer patients. With 6 bases clipped from V and 5 bases from J, the junction kept 6 bases outside the gene matches. The CDR3 has 15 residues. Germline V CDR1 and CDR2: MNHEY, SVGEGT. Generated by immunoSEQ multiplex PCR, the TCRdb table keeps only in-frame clones and is missing some. The sample records 200,000 or so clones, about nine tenths being singletons. Sequenced sample: blood. V gene TRBV6-2 or TRBV6-3 combines with J gene TRBJ2-2; TRBD1 agrees at 10 bases. This receptor was identified in a man between 25 and 39 years old in good health. CDR3: CASSRPGQGTGELFF. The CDR3, as DNA: TGTGCCAGCAGCCGACCGGGACAGGGGACCGGGGAGCTGTTTTTT.